Shown below are 14 T cell receptor beta chains from a single sample sequenced in a study of tumor-infiltrating lymphocytes in primary liver carcinoma. From 20-30 mg of unsorted bulk tissue, DNA and RNA were co-extracted together. Researchers generated TCR beta cDNA from about 450 ng of total RNA, relying on a constant-region primer. Investigators got TCR beta libraries out of three nested multiplex PCR rounds, done with slightly modified ARM-PCR. For 10 cycles apiece, the opening two PCR rounds ran with TRBV1-TRBV30 forward primers and a C-beta reverse primer. TCRdb itself ran the multiplex PCR reads through MiXCR, one entry per CDR3 protein. The table records about 100,000 distinct CDR3 sequences, about 62% of them present only once. Material for sequencing was liver tumor tissue from sampling region 2. Regarding subset: tumor region T2, inferior pole. The receptors were sampled from an older woman with primary liver carcinoma and hepatitis B virus infection.

Remarks on this clonotype: The junction shows a germline mismatch at one end, possibly a read error. The DNA of the CDR3 is TGTGGTAGCAGCCCTCCGCAAGGACCGACCGGGGGGCTGTTTTTT. Amino acid sequence: CGSSPPQGPTGGLFF. The V and J genes are TRBV11-2 and TRBJ2-2, with D tentatively TRBD2 (6 bases). The germline CDR1 and CDR2 sequences are SGHAT and FQNNGV. The CDR3 is 15 residues long.

This clonotype is a singleton in its sample. This may come from a read error, since a much larger clone is one base off. V gene TRBV5-4 combines with J gene TRBJ2-1; possibly TRBD1 for D (6 bases). V was clipped by 4 bases and J by 10 bases, with 18 bases between them. The CDR3 is made up of 14 amino acids. In germline, CDR1 is SGHNT, CDR2 YYREEE (reference sequence). The CDR3: CASSKNRDIREQFF. CDR3 nucleotide sequence: TGTGCCAGCAGCAAAAACAGGGATATTAGAGAGCAGTTCTTC.

The gene calls are TRBV18 and TRBJ1-2, with D perhaps TRBD1 (5 bases). The V end was cut by 6 bases, the J end by 5 bases, with 19 bases between. The CDR3 totals 15 residues. From germline, CDR1 is KGHSH and CDR2 LQKENI. The CDR3 bases are TGTGCCAGCTCTCCAGACAGAGTTCGAGGATATGGCTACACCTTC. It translates to CASSPDRVRGYGYTF.

Worth noting for this clonotype: Since a much larger clone is just one base distant, this may be a read error. The gene calls are TRBV5-6 and TRBJ1-2; TRBD1 aligns across 9 bases. Germline-derived CDR1 and CDR2 are SGHDT and YYEEEE. The CDR3 is 15 residues long. The CDR3 protein is CACSLGDRDLFGYTF. Written as DNA, the CDR3 is TGTGCCTGCAGCTTAGGGGACAGGGATCTCTTCGGCTACACCTTC.

This clonotype was seen a handful of times. V usage is TRBV11-2 and J usage is TRBJ2-1; 7 bases are shared with TRBD1. The length of the CDR3 is 16 residues. Germline trimming cut 9 bases from V and 2 bases from J; bases unmatched to any gene: 13. Per the germline V gene, CDR1 is SGHAT and CDR2 is FQNNGV. The DNA for the CDR3 is TGTGCCAGTAGCCAAGACAGGGCTCACACCTACAATGAGCAGTTCTTC. This encodes CASSQDRAHTYNEQFF.

Turning to this clonotype: A read error may produce the germline difference seen at one junction end. The V and J genes are TRBV6-1 and TRBJ1-1; 7 bases map to TRBD1. This CDR3 is built from 12 residues. Germline assignment: CDR1 MNHNS and CDR2 SASEGT. The CDR3 protein is CASQGGGTKAFF. The CDR3 bases are TGTGCCTCCCAGGGGGGTGGCACTAAAGCTTTCTTT.

For this clonotype: An end of the junction does not agree with germline; a read error may underlie this. The J gene is TRBJ1-2, the V gene TRBV11-2; the D is unclear. The CDR3 loop spans 14 amino acids. CDR1 SGHAT and CDR2 FQNNGV come from the germline V gene. CDR3 nucleotide sequence: TGTGTCAGCAGCTTTTCGCAGGCTAACTATGGCTACACCTTT. This gives the protein CVSSFSQANYGYTF.

As for this clonotype: Since a much larger clone is just one base distant, this may be a read error. CDR3 residues: CSISEGTSGRTTGELFF. The DNA of the CDR3 is TGTTCCATCAGTGAGGGGACTAGCGGGAGAACCACCGGGGAGCTGTTTTTT. V gene TRBV10-3 combines with J gene TRBJ2-2, with TRBD2 matching 14 bases. The CDR3 spans 17 residues. The V gene's germline CDR1 is ENHRY and CDR2 SYGVKD.

This clonotype was seen many times. The rearrangement uses TRBV12-3 or TRBV12-4 and TRBJ2-3, with unresolved D. V dropped 7 bases and J dropped 5 bases, with 7 bases sitting between them. The CDR3 sequence is 11 residues long. The CDR3 here is CASMTLDTQYF. The CDR3 DNA is TGTGCCAGCATGACCCTAGATACGCAGTATTTT.

The chain combines TRBV11-2 with TRBJ1-1, with a possible D match to TRBD1 (5 bases). This CDR3 is built from 20 residues. Per germline, CDR1 SGHAT and CDR2 FQNNGV. The V and J ends lost 5 bases and 7 bases respectively, with 35 bases between them. In DNA form, the CDR3 reads TGTGCCAGCAGCCCACGACAGCACGGGCACCTTCGCTTTTGGGGCTATGAAGCTTTCTTT. Translated: CASSPRQHGHLRFWGYEAFF.

Comment on this clonotype: Possible read error: a much larger clone is one base away. This CDR3 is missing its conserved last phenylalanine or tryptophan, likely due to a read error. This chain joins TRBV6-6 and TRBJ2-7; TRBD2 aligns across 8 bases. The CDR3 totals 16 residues. V shed 0 bases, J shed 2 bases, and the junction held 6 bases outside the gene matches. Germline CDR1 is MNHNY and CDR2 is SVGAGI (reference sequence). CDR3 coding DNA: TGTGCCAGCAGTTACTCCGGGACTAGTGCCACCTACGAGCAGTACTTG. As protein: CASSYSGTSATYEQYL.

Turning to this clonotype: The germline gene is not matched at one end of the junction; a read error may be the cause. This chain joins TRBV11-2 and TRBJ2-5, with a tentative D call TRBD2 (5 bases). The CDR3 is 15 residues long. Germline V CDR1 and CDR2: SGHAT, FQNNGV. DNA for the CDR3: TGTGCCAGCAGCGTGACTATCGGTGTTGTAGAGACCCTGTACTTC. Protein product: CASSVTIGVVETLYF.

Worth noting for this clonotype: The conserved phenylalanine or tryptophan normally closing the CDR3 is absent here, so this likely arose from a read error. The V call is TRBV11-2, the J call TRBJ1-4; D remains ambiguous. The CDR3 has 14 residues. Per the germline V gene, CDR1 is SGHAT and CDR2 is FQNNGV. CDR3 nucleotides: TGTGCCAGTAGCTTAGGAGGGATAAGTGAAAAACTGTTTCTT. Translated, it gives CASSLGGISEKLFL.

This clonotype appeared many times. V usage is TRBV12-3 or TRBV12-4 and J usage is TRBJ1-2; 8 nucleotides line up with TRBD1. V trimming: 5 bases; J trimming: 8 bases; junction bases outside the gene matches: 4. This CDR3 is built from 12 residues. CDR3 DNA sequence: TGTGCCAGCAGTCGGGACAGGCTAGGCTACACCTTC. This encodes CASSRDRLGYTF.